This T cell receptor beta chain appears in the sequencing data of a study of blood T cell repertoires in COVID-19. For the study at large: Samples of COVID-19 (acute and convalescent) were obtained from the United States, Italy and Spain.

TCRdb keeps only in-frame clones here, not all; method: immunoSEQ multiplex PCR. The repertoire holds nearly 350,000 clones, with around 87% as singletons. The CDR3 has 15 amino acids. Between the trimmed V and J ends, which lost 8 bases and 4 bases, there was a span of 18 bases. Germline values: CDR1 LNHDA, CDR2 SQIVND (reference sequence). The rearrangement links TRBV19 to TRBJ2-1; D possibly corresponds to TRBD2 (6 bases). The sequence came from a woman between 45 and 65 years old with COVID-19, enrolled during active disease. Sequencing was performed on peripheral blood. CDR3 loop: CASVGDPLAYNEQFF. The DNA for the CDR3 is TGTGCCAGTGTTGGGGATCCCCTAGCGTACAATGAGCAGTTCTTC.